This T cell receptor (beta chain) derives from a study of shared clonotypes between healthy human individuals. As for the study in general: The donors, two women and a few men, were aged 18 to 49. Points from the study as a whole: It was expected that sequencing depth would affect clonotype sharing among donors. Researchers sampled blood only, noting tissue repertoires likely differ.

This clone has more than one count but fewer than ten. Its antigen is still unknown. Germline V gene lookup returns CDR1 SGHDN and CDR2 FVKESK. The CDR3 extends over 14 amino acids. Losses at the gene ends were 1 base for V and 4 bases for J; bases not matched to a gene: 3. It was at deep level that the assay was run. The table came from immunoSEQ multiplex PCR; TCRdb's copy has only in-frame clones and leaves some out. The sample yields some 980,000 clones, approximately 80% seen once. Input material: memory CD4+ T cells sorted from blood. Subset described: CD45RA-negative fraction. The source is a man in his late teens or twenties in good health. The gene calls are TRBV14 and TRBJ1-2; TRBD1 matches 7 bases. CDR3 nucleotide sequence: TGTGCCAGCAGCCAAGTAACAGGGGCCTATGGCTACACCTTC. It specifies CASSQVTGAYGYTF. The complete variable domain, with remaining parts taken from reference TRBV14 and TRBJ1-2, reads EAGVTQFPSHSVIEKGQTVTLRCDPISGHDNLYWYRRVMGKEIKFLLHFVKESKQDESGMPNNRFLAERTGGTYSTLKVQPAELEDSGVYFCASSQVTGAYGYTFGSGTRLTVV.